This T cell receptor (beta chain) originates from a study of beta chain features in type 1 diabetes (dated by TCRdb to the late 2010s). A note on the overall study: Mean age, gender distribution, total cell number and subset yield did not differ between patients and healthy donors. Whereas all 30 or so donors provided naive and central memory subsets, regulatory and stem cell-like memory subsets were isolated from just 8 patients and roughly 8 healthy donors. A total of just under 110,000,000 sorted cells were examined across all samples, and RNA yield correlated strongly with the number of cells per subset. The study compared TCRB repertoires of sorted circulating CD4+ T cell subsets between recently diagnosed type 1 diabetes patients and matched healthy donors.

Each donor gave one peripheral blood draw, around 100 mL on average, collected into heparinised tubes. Naive, central memory, regulatory and stem cell-like memory CD4+ T cells were sorted on a BD FACSAria II using a panel including CD45RO, CCR7, CD25, CD127, CD95 and CD27. All sorted populations exceeded 95% purity. PBMCs were isolated right away by Lymphoprep density gradient centrifugation and were stained directly, without culture. So that batch effects would be minimized, each experiment stained and sorted samples in pairs, pairing one healthy donor with one patient. The High Capacity cDNA Reverse Transcription Kit was used to reverse transcribe all of the isolated RNA, meaning that expressed TCRB transcripts were what got sequenced. Survey-depth immunoSEQ sequencing was performed on stem cell-like memory T cell samples, with an average of roughly 990,000 total reads per sample. Sorted cells were lysed in RLT buffer and RNA was extracted with DNase-treated RNeasy Micro or Mini kits, depending on cell number. Each cell subset was processed separately to prevent cross-contamination, with patient and healthy donor samples processed together. The immunoSEQ multiplex PCR was used to amplify TCRB sequences from cDNA, generating 87-bp fragments that spanned the CDR3 region. Amplicons were sequenced on the Illumina HiSeq platform. The study's own analysis went as follows. PCR bias was corrected computationally using synthetic template baselines, and reads within Hamming distance 2 were collapsed, with unmergeable singletons discarded. Reads were aligned to IMGT to assign V, D and J genes, CDR3 length, and insertions or deletions at six rearrangement sites. Within each subset, clonotype counts were normalized to sorted cell number, after which true diversity and Gini coefficients were computed with the tcR R package. The overlap coefficient, calculated on TCRB nucleotide sequences, was used to measure repertoire sharing. TCRdb stores this immuneACCESS table with in-frame sequences only. Part of the clones is absent; in the studies checked, under half of the shortfall reflects unresolved V genes, and no reason is known for the rest. For V, J and clone size, that table is used; D and trimming come from the DNA. This sample gives tens of thousands of clones in total; roughly 31% of them show up just once. The ten largest clones capture about 0.48% of the sample.

General study outcomes and caveats: Only small numbers of individuals were included in the HLA sub-analyses, which left unresolved whether HLA type had any influence on TCRB rearrangement. At VDJ recombination sites, type 1 diabetes patients had fewer insertions and more deleted nucleotides, which implies abnormalities in thymic rearrangement. A moderate but significant shortening of TCRB CDR3 length was observed in type 1 diabetes patients in all four CD4+ subsets. Shorter templates might have been favored by PCR, but patient and control samples were amplified and corrected together, so both groups would have been affected equally by any skew. Naive, central memory and regulatory TCRB repertoires appeared more similar among patients than among healthy donors. Because cDNA rather than genomic DNA was sequenced, highly expressing activated cells could have been over-represented, although no difference in activation and CD3 levels was found between groups.

Details on this clone: Its cognate antigen has yet to be identified. No clone much larger than this one lies a single base away; base qualities are absent.

Sequenced sample: stem cell memory CD4+ T cells from blood. Reading the label with the study, this specimen's cell subset or site is: stem cell-like memory CD4+ T cells. The sequence derives from a young woman in good health.

For the CDR3, the sequence is CASGPAASSTDTQYF. DNA sequence: TGTGCTAGTGGTCCGGCGGCGAGCAGCACAGATACGCAGTATTTT. The rearrangement joined TRBV12-5 to TRBJ2-3; there is no confident call for the D gene. From the cysteine through the phenylalanine, the CDR3 covers 15 amino acids. Only CDR3 DNA is held: 45 bases, read in frame from base 1. Between the V and J ends, shortened by 5 bases and 0 bases respectively, the junction contains 12 bases. The germline V gene supplies CDR1 LGHNT and CDR2 FRNRAP. Reference TRBV12-5 and TRBJ2-3 genes cover what lies past the CDR3, so the full variable domain is DARVTQTPRHKVTEMGQEVTMRCQPILGHNTVFWYRQTMMQGLELLAYFRNRAPLDDSGMPKDRFSAEMPDATLATLKIQPSEPRDSAVYFCASGPAASSTDTQYFGPGTRLTVL.